Listed here are 9 T cell receptor beta chains from one sample, sequenced in a study of cytomegalovirus exposure and HLA in healthy donors. Primers included in the PCR were 60 Vbeta and 13 Jbeta primers. Clones were read by immunoSEQ multiplex PCR, and TCRdb kept only the in-frame ones, dropping some. The sample holds around 41,000 clones; about half are singletons and the top ten take roughly 6%. Sequencing was carried out using PBMCs. The receptors originated from a man aged 60 to 75 in good health and CMV-seronegative.

The table lists this clone with a few counts. V and J are TRBV2 and TRBJ2-5, with 7 positions matching TRBD1. CDR1 and CDR2 from the germline V gene are SNHLY and FYNNEI. Unmatched junction bases numbered 9, after V lost 3 bases and J lost 5 bases. The CDR3 is made up of 15 amino acids. This CDR3 reads CASSEATGVGETQYF. CDR3 coding DNA: TGTGCCAGCAGTGAGGCTACAGGGGTCGGGGAGACCCAGTACTTC.

The genes are TRBV27 and TRBJ2-1; maybe TRBD2 (6 bases). Trimming took 2 bases from V and 9 from J, leaving 11 bases between them. CDR1 and CDR2 from the germline V gene are MNHEY and SMNVEV (reference sequence). The CDR3 loop spans 13 amino acids. CDR3 nucleotide sequence: TGTGCCAGCAGTTTAGGAGGGGTCGGTGAGCAGTTCTTC. It specifies CASSLGGVGEQFF.

This clone occurred a few times. The rearrangement joins TRBV2 to TRBJ1-4; D is ambiguous. Germline CDR1 SNHLY, CDR2 FYNNEI. Trimming took 2 bases from V and 11 from J, leaving 15 bases between them. This CDR3 comprises 14 residues. DNA of the CDR3: TGTGCCAGCAGTGAAATCAACGGGGTTAGGAAACTGTTTTTT. As protein: CASSEINGVRKLFF.

The rearrangement uses TRBV2 and TRBJ2-2, with unresolved D. V was cut by 1 base and J by 5 bases, with 11 bases left in between. The CDR3 spans 15 residues. Germline CDR1 SNHLY, CDR2 FYNNEI. The DNA of the CDR3 is TGTGCCAGCAGTGAAGTGAGGTTGGGTACCGGGGAGCTGTTTTTT. Translation: CASSEVRLGTGELFF.

V gene TRBV7-2 combines with J gene TRBJ2-1, with 7 bases fitting TRBD2. Germline V gene data show CDR1 as SGHTA and CDR2 as FQGNSA. V lost 0 bases, J lost 2 bases, and 1 base stayed unmatched. The CDR3 length is 15 residues. This chain's CDR3 is CASSLAGGAYNEQFF. CDR3 sequence (DNA): TGTGCCAGCAGCTTAGCGGGAGGGGCCTACAATGAGCAGTTCTTC.

In this sample, this clone turned up a few times. The chain recombines TRBV6-1 with TRBJ2-5; TRBD2 matches 9 bases. The CDR3 contains 14 residues. Germline assignment: CDR1 MNHNS and CDR2 SASEGT. The V gene end was trimmed by 7 bases and the J gene end by 5 bases; junction bases not matched to a gene: 8. The CDR3 is CASNLAGVAETQYF. The CDR3 DNA is TGTGCCAGCAACTTAGCGGGAGTCGCCGAGACCCAGTACTTC.

The genes are TRBV19 and TRBJ1-5; 7 nucleotides align to TRBD1. From germline, CDR1 is LNHDA and CDR2 SQIVND (reference sequence). The ends lost 7 bases at V and 3 bases at J; junction bases unmatched: 6. The CDR3 spans 14 residues. CDR3 sequence (DNA): TGTGCCAGTACCATGGGACAGCCCAATCAGCCCCAGCATTTT. Translating gives CASTMGQPNQPQHF.

The V and J genes are TRBV5-1 and TRBJ2-2; D is perhaps TRBD2 (6 bases). Trimming took 4 bases from V and 1 from J, leaving 8 bases between them. This CDR3 is built from 14 residues. Germline V gene data show CDR1 as SGHRS and CDR2 as YFSETQ. The CDR3 DNA follows: TGCGCCAGCAGCCGACTAGGGAACACCGGGGAGCTGTTTTTT. Its protein is CASSRLGNTGELFF.

This chain connects TRBV29-1 to TRBJ2-3; 10 bases are shared with TRBD2. CDR1 is SQVTM and CDR2 is ANQGSEA in the germline V gene. The CDR3 extends over 13 amino acids. J gave up 2 bases and V 6 bases, and 2 bases lay outside the gene matches. The CDR3 here is CSVLAGTTDTQYF. The CDR3 nucleotides read TGCAGCGTACTAGCGGGAACCACAGATACGCAGTATTTT.